Listed here are 14 T cell receptor beta chains from one sample, sequenced in a study of cytomegalovirus exposure and HLA in healthy donors. The primer mix had 60 Vbeta and 13 Jbeta primers. The data were produced by immunoSEQ multiplex PCR, yet TCRdb's version contains in-frame clones alone and is incomplete. The sample gives 150,000 to 200,000 clones, around 83% of which show up once; roughly 4.5% is in the top ten. Source material: PBMCs. These TCRs come from a man aged 50-59 years in good health and CMV-seropositive.

The chain uses TRBV30 and TRBJ1-1; 7 bases fit TRBD1. Per germline, CDR1 GTSNPN and CDR2 SVGIG (reference sequence). V was clipped by 6 bases and J by 1 base; unmatched bases: 5. The CDR3 covers 13 residues. The CDR3 bases are TGTGCCTGTCTGGGACAGCCGAACACTGAAGCTTTCTTT. Its protein product is CACLGQPNTEAFF. Drawing the rest from reference TRBV30 and TRBJ1-1, the complete variable domain is SQTIHQWPATLVQPVGSPLSLECTVEGTSNPNLYWYRQAAGRGLQLLFYSVGIGQISSEVPQNLSASRPQDRQFILSSKKLLLSDSGFYLCACLGQPNTEAFFGQGTRLTVV.

Comments on this clone: This sample includes further DNA sequences coding for the same CDR3. V usage is TRBV18 and J usage is TRBJ2-3; D is possibly TRBD2 (6 bases). Trimming stripped 3 bases from V and 5 bases from J, with 12 bases between. Per germline, CDR1 KGHSH and CDR2 LQKENI. This CDR3 is 14 amino acids long. CDR3: CASSPLLREDTQYF. The CDR3 DNA sequence: TGTGCCAGCTCACCGCTTTTGCGGGAAGATACGCAGTATTTT. The full variable domain, rest sourced from reference TRBV18 and TRBJ2-3, is NAGVMQNPRHLVRRRGQEARLRCSPMKGHSHVYWYRQLPEEGLKFMVYLQKENIIDESGMPKERFSAEFPKEGPSILRIQQVVRGDSAAYFCASSPLLREDTQYFGPGTRLTVL.

The genes are TRBV6-1 and TRBJ2-5, with 10 bases lining up with TRBD2. There are 14 residues in the CDR3. Per the germline V gene, CDR1 is MNHNS and CDR2 is SASEGT. V trimming: 8 bases; J trimming: 4 bases; junction bases outside the gene matches: 7. In nucleotides, the CDR3 is TGTGCCAGCCGGGGACTAGCGCAGCGAGAGACCCAGTACTTC. Translating it yields CASRGLAQRETQYF.

The V gene is TRBV5-1, the J gene TRBJ1-1; 8 bases line up with TRBD1. Germline CDR1 reads SGHRS; CDR2 reads YFSETQ. V shed 1 base and J 3 bases; nucleotides not matched to a gene: 2. This CDR3 is 14 amino acids long. The DNA for the CDR3 is TGCGCCAGCAGCTTGTTGGACAGGGACACTGAAGCTTTCTTT. Amino acid sequence: CASSLLDRDTEAFF.

This clone was counted once. This chain uses TRBV25-1 with TRBJ1-4; D is uncertain. There are 16 residues in the CDR3. The V and J ends lost 0 bases and 0 bases respectively, with 8 bases between them. Germline CDR1 and CDR2: MGHDK and SYGVNS. The CDR3 loop reads CASSEYLAATNEKLFF. The CDR3 bases are TGTGCCAGCAGTGAATATTTGGCAGCAACTAATGAAAAACTGTTTTTT.

This chain links TRBV4-2 with TRBJ1-6; 7 bases match TRBD1. The junction had 8 bases not matched to a gene; V was cut back by 5 bases and J by 10 bases. Germline lookup yields CDR1 LGHNA and CDR2 YNFKEQ. The CDR3 consists of 14 residues. DNA of the CDR3: TGTGCCAGCAGCGAATCTACAGGGGTCTCACCCCTCCACTTT. It is translated as CASSESTGVSPLHF.

The chain uses TRBV9 and TRBJ1-4; D perhaps matches TRBD1 (6 bases). The CDR3 runs 15 residues. Germline V gene lookup returns CDR1 SGDLS and CDR2 YYNGEE. The V end lost 3 bases, the J end lost 7 bases, and 16 bases lay between the germline ends. The CDR3 DNA is TGTGCCAGCAGCGCCTTGGGGGCGGTTGGTGAAAAACTGTTTTTT. It translates to CASSALGAVGEKLFF.

The rearrangement uses TRBV6-6 and TRBJ1-2; D gene ambiguous. V lost 2 bases and J lost 4, with 11 bases in between. This CDR3 is built from 14 residues. CDR1 and CDR2 (germline): MNHNY, SVGAGI (reference sequence). Here the CDR3 DNA reads TGTGCCAGCAGTTACAACGGAGGGATCTATGGCTACACCTTC. Amino acids: CASSYNGGIYGYTF.

The genes are TRBV28 and TRBJ1-1; a weak D match, TRBD1 (6 bases). Germline-derived CDR1 and CDR2 are MDHEN and SYDVKM. Between the trimmed V and J ends, which lost 3 bases and 4 bases, there was a span of 15 bases. The CDR3 runs to 15 residues. The CDR3 DNA reads as TGTGCCAGCAGTTTCCCGGTCCAGGGGAGCACTGAAGCTTTCTTT. Its translation is CASSFPVQGSTEAFF.

This sequence joins TRBV5-6 and TRBJ1-2; D is unclear. Trimming removed 2 bases from V and 4 bases from J, with 12 bases in between. Germline CDR1 SGHDT, CDR2 YYEEEE. The CDR3 has 14 amino acids. The CDR3 here is CASSFLGDSYGYTF. The CDR3 DNA reads as TGTGCCAGCAGCTTTCTCGGGGATTCCTATGGCTACACCTTC.

The V and J genes are TRBV6-5 and TRBJ2-7; a weak D match, TRBD1 (6 bases). The CDR3 extends over 15 amino acids. Looked up from germline, CDR1 is MNHEY and CDR2 is SVGAGI. The V end was cut by 5 bases, the J end by 0 bases, with 14 bases between. The CDR3 loop is CASSLTGMSSYEQYF. CDR3 DNA: TGTGCCAGCAGTCTAACAGGGATGAGCTCCTACGAGCAGTACTTC.

This chain links TRBV9 with TRBJ1-1; a weak D match, TRBD1 (5 bases). Germline V gene sequence: CDR1 SGDLS, CDR2 YYNGEE. The CDR3 has 13 residues. Trimming removed 4 bases from V and 0 bases from J, with 7 bases in between. CDR3 sequence: CASSKDMNTEAFF. DNA for the CDR3: TGTGCCAGCAGCAAGGACATGAACACTGAAGCTTTCTTT.

The chain recombines TRBV11-3 with TRBJ2-1; 11 nucleotides match TRBD1. J gave up 3 bases and V 4 bases, and 2 bases lay outside the gene matches. The CDR3 contains 15 residues. Per the germline V gene, CDR1 is SGHNT and CDR2 is YENEEA. The CDR3 coding sequence is TGTGCCAGCAGCTCCGGGACAGGGGGCTACAATGAGCAGTTCTTC. It yields the protein CASSSGTGGYNEQFF.

The V call is TRBV14, the J call TRBJ1-4, with D possibly TRBD1 on 6 matching bases. The CDR3 has 16 amino acids. Trimming took 4 bases from V and 8 from J, leaving 20 bases between them. Germline V gives CDR1 SGHDN, CDR2 FVKESK. DNA for the CDR3: TGTGCCAGCAGCCCAGCGGGGAAGGGGGTGAAGGAAAAACTGTTTTTT. Its translation is CASSPAGKGVKEKLFF.